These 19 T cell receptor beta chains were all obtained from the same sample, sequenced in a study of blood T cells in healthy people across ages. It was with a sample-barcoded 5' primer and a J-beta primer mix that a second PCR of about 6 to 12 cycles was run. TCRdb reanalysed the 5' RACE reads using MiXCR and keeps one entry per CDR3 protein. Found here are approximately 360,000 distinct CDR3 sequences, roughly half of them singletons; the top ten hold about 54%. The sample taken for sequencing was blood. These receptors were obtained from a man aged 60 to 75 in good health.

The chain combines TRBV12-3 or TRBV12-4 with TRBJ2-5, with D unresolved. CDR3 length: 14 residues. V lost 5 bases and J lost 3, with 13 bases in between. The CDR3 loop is CASSLPPQKETQYF. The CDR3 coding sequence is TGTGCCAGCAGTCTTCCCCCCCAAAAAGAGACCCAGTACTTC.

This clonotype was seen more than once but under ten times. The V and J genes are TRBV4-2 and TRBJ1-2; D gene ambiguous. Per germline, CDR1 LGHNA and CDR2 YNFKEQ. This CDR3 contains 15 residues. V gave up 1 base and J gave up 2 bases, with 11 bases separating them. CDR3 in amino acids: CASSQAADVNYGYTF. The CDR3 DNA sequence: TGTGCCAGCAGCCAAGCGGCAGACGTCAACTATGGCTACACCTTC.

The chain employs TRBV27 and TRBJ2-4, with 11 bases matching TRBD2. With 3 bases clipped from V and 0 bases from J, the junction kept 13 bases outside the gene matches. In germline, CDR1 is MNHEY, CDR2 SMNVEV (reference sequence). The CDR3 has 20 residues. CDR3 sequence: CASSFTLAGTSGLAKNIQYF. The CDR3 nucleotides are TGTGCCAGCAGTTTTACGCTAGCCGGGACTAGCGGATTAGCCAAAAACATTCAGTACTTC.

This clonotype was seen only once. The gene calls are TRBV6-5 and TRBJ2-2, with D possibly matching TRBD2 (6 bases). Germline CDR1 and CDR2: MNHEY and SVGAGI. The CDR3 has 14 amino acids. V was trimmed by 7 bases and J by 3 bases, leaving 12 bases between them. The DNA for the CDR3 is TGTGCCAGCACGAGCTGGGGGGACACCGGGGAGCTGTTTTTT. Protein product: CASTSWGDTGELFF.

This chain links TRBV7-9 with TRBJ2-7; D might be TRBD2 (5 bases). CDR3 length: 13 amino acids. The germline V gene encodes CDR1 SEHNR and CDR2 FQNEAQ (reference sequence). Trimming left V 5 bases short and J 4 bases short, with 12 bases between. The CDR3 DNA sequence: TGTGCCAGCAGCATCGGCGGACTTTACGAGCAGTACTTC. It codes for CASSIGGLYEQYF.

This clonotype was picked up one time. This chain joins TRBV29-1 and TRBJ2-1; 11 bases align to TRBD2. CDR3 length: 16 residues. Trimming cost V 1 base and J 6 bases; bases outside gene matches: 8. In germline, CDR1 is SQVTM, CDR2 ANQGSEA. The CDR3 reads CSVEGILAGASNEQFF. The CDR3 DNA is TGCAGCGTTGAAGGCATACTAGCGGGGGCCTCCAATGAGCAGTTCTTC.

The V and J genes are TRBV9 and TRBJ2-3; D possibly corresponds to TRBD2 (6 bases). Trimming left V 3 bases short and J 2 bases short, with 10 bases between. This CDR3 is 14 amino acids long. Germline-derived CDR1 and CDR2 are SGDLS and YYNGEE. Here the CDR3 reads CASSAGGYTDTQYF. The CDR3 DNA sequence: TGTGCCAGCAGCGCCGGGGGTTACACAGATACGCAGTATTTT.

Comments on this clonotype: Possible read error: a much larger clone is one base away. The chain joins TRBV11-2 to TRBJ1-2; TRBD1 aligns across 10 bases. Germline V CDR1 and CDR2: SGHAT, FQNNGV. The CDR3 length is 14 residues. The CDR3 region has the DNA TGTGCCAGCAGCGTAGACAGGGGGCCCTATGGCTACACCTTC. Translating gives CASSVDRGPYGYTF.

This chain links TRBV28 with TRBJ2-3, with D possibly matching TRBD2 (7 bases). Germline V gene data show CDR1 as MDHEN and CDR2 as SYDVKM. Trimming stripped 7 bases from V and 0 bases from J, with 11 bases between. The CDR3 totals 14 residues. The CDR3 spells CASMRGGSTDTQYF. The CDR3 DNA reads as TGTGCCAGCATGAGGGGGGGGAGCACAGATACGCAGTATTTT.

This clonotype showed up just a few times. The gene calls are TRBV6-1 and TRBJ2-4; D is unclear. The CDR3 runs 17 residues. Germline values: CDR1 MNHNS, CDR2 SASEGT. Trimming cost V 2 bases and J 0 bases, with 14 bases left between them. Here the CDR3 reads CASSEPYSRLAKNIQYF. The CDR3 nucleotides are TGTGCCAGCAGTGAACCGTATAGTCGCTTAGCCAAAAACATTCAGTACTTC.

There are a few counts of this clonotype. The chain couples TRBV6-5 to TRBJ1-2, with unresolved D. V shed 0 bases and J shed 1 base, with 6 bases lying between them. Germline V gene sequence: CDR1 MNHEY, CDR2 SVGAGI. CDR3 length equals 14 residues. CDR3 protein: CASSYSAVNYGYTF. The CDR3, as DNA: TGTGCCAGCAGTTACTCGGCGGTTAACTATGGCTACACCTTC.

CDR3 sequence reads: CSAPRGNSYNEQFF. CDR3 nucleotides: TGCAGTGCTCCTAGGGGGAATTCCTACAATGAGCAGTTCTTC. The chain couples TRBV20-1 to TRBJ2-1; TRBD1 might be the D (6 bases). The CDR3 extends over 14 amino acids. The germline gives CDR1 DFQATT, CDR2 SNEGSKA (reference sequence). Deletions cut 5 bases from V and 1 base from J, with 12 bases between.

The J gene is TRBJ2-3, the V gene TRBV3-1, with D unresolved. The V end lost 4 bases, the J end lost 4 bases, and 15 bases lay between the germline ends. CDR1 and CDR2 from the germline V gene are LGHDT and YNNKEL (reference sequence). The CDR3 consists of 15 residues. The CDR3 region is CASSRQSGGADTQYF. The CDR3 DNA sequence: TGTGCCAGCAGCCGGCAGTCAGGTGGGGCAGATACGCAGTATTTT.

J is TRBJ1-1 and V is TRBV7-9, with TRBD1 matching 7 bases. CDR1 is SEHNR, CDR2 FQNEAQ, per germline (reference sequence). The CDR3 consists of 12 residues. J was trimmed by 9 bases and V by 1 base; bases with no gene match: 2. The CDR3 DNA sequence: TGTGCCAGCAGCTTAGGGACAGGTAAAGCTTTCTTT. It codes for CASSLGTGKAFF.

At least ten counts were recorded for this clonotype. The CDR3 DNA sequence: TGTGCCAGCAGCCAAGAAATAGCGGGCTACGAGCAGTACTTC. Translating gives CASSQEIAGYEQYF. This rearrangement joins TRBV3-1 to TRBJ2-7; 7 bases are shared with TRBD2. CDR3 length: 14 amino acids. Germline V gives CDR1 LGHDT, CDR2 YNNKEL (reference sequence). J lost 3 bases, V lost 0 bases, and 2 bases had no gene match.

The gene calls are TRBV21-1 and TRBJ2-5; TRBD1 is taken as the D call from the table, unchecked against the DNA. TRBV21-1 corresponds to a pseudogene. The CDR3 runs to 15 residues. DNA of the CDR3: TGTGCCAGCAGCAAAGCCTGGACACTACGGACTCGGCAGTACTTC. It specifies CASSKAWTLRTRQYF.

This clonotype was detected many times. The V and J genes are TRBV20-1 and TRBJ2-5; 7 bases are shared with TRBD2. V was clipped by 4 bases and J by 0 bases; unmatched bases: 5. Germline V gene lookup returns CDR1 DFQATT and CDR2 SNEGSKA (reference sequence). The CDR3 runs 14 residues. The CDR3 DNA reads TGCAGTGCTATTCTAGCGGCTCACCAAGAGACCCAGTACTTC. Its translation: CSAILAAHQETQYF.

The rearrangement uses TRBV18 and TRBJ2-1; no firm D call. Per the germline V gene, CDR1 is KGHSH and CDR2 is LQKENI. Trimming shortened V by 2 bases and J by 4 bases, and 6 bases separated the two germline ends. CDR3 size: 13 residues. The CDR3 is CASSPEIYNEQFF. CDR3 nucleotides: TGTGCCAGCTCACCAGAGATATACAATGAGCAGTTCTTC.

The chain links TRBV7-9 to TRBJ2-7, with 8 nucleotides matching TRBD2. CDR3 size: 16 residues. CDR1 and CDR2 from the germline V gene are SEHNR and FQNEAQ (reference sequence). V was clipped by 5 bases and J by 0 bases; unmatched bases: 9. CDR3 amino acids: CASSLGAGGSSYEQYF. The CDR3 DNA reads TGTGCCAGCAGCCTCGGGGCGGGAGGTTCCTCCTACGAGCAGTACTTC.